The 16 T cell receptor beta chains in this list originate from one sample, sequenced in a study of shared clonotypes between healthy human individuals. Clones were read by immunoSEQ multiplex PCR, and TCRdb kept only the in-frame ones, dropping some. The sample lists around 2.1 million clones, roughly 95% occurring once. Sequenced input: naive CD4+ T cells sorted from blood. Subset indicated: CD45RA+ positively selected. These TCRs come from a man younger than 35 in good health.

The chain joins TRBV6-1 to TRBJ1-5, with 10 bases that match TRBD1. V was clipped by 3 bases and J by 4 bases; unmatched bases: 3. The CDR3 totals 15 residues. Germline V CDR1 and CDR2: MNHNS, SASEGT. The CDR3 loop reads CASSERQGANQPQHF. The CDR3 nucleotides read TGTGCCAGCAGTGAGAGACAGGGGGCTAATCAGCCCCAGCATTTT.

This chain uses TRBV1 with TRBJ2-1; the tabulated D call, TRBD1, remains unverified against the DNA. TRBV1 is recorded as a pseudogene. CDR3 length: 16 residues. This chain's CDR3 is CTSSVDGTGREGEQFF. CDR3 bases: TGCACCAGCAGCGTCGACGGGACAGGGAGAGAAGGTGAGCAGTTCTTC.

The chain is built from TRBV7-2 and TRBJ1-3; D remains unclear. V was pared by 3 bases and J by 0 bases, with 6 bases between. This CDR3 spans 14 amino acids. CDR1 is SGHTA, CDR2 FQGNSA, per germline. In nucleotides, the CDR3 is TGTGCCAGCAGCTTTGCGAGCTCTGGAAACACCATATATTTT. It is translated as CASSFASSGNTIYF.

V gene TRBV21-1 combines with J gene TRBJ1-1; TRBD1 was called by the table and not checked on the DNA. TRBV21-1 is a documented pseudogene. The CDR3 length is 11 residues. The DNA for the CDR3 is TGTGCCAGCAGCCGCCCCAGTGAAGCTTTCTTT. Protein: CASSRPSEAFF.

This clone was seen a few times. This chain's CDR3 is CASSLVGRAESPLHF. The CDR3 nucleotides read TGTGCCAGCAGCTTAGTTGGCAGGGCTGAGTCACCCCTCCACTTT. The chain has TRBV7-2 and TRBJ1-6; TRBD1 is a possible D gene (5 bases). Trimming took 1 base from V and 10 from J, leaving 14 bases between them. The CDR3 has 15 amino acids. Germline CDR1 is SGHTA and CDR2 is FQGNSA.

About this clone: The sample contains more than one DNA sequence encoding this CDR3. The chain carries TRBV18 and TRBJ1-2; perhaps TRBD1 as D (5 bases). The CDR3 loop spans 14 amino acids. The V and J ends lost 3 bases and 2 bases respectively, with 10 bases between them. The V gene's germline CDR1 is KGHSH and CDR2 LQKENI. CDR3 sequence (DNA): TGTGCCAGCTCACCCGGGACGGAAAACTATGGCTACACCTTC. The encoded protein is CASSPGTENYGYTF.

In regard to this clone: The sample has other DNA sequences that encode this CDR3 too. V is TRBV5-1 and J is TRBJ2-7; 8 nucleotides line up with TRBD1. This CDR3 region has 15 residues. J was trimmed by 2 bases and V by 0 bases; bases with no gene match: 4. Germline V gene sequence: CDR1 SGHRS, CDR2 YFSETQ. The CDR3 sequence: CASSLEGQGTYEQYF. The CDR3 DNA sequence: TGCGCCAGCAGCTTGGAAGGACAGGGAACCTACGAGCAGTACTTC.

The chain couples TRBV6-1 to TRBJ2-7; D may be TRBD1 (6 bases). This CDR3 contains 13 residues. Trimming left V 7 bases short and J 0 bases short, with 10 bases between. Germline loops: CDR1 MNHNS, CDR2 SASEGT. CDR3 sequence (DNA): TGTGCCAGCAAAGGGACATACTCCTACGAGCAGTACTTC. It encodes CASKGTYSYEQYF.

For the CDR3, the DNA is TGTGCCAGCCTTCGACAGGGGGGTAGGGGCTACACCTTC. Translating it yields CASLRQGGRGYTF. This sequence joins TRBV28 and TRBJ1-2, with TRBD1 matching over 9 bases. The V gene's germline CDR1 is MDHEN and CDR2 SYDVKM. The V segment lost 8 bases and the J segment 8 bases; nucleotides outside the gene matches: 9. This CDR3 spans 13 amino acids.

The chain joins TRBV6-5 to TRBJ1-1; D gene unclear. This CDR3 contains 13 residues. V lost 11 bases, J lost 3 bases, and 16 bases lay in between. In germline, CDR1 is MNHEY, CDR2 SVGAGI. CDR3 in amino acids: CASQRAHDTEAFF. The CDR3 DNA sequence: TGTGCCTCCCAAAGGGCACATGACACTGAAGCTTTCTTT.

Comment on this clone: Other DNA sequences in the same sample also yield this CDR3. The chain couples TRBV29-1 to TRBJ2-2; perhaps TRBD1 as D (5 bases). The V gene lost 6 bases and the J gene lost 1 base, with 6 bases spanning the gap. Germline values: CDR1 SQVTM, CDR2 ANQGSEA. The CDR3 totals 12 residues. CDR3 DNA: TGCAGCGTCAGGGAGAACACCGGGGAGCTGTTTTTT. Its translation: CSVRENTGELFF.

The chain is built from TRBV29-1 and TRBJ1-3; D remains unclear. This CDR3 is 14 amino acids long. Germline V gene sequence: CDR1 SQVTM, CDR2 ANQGSEA. The ends were cut back, 1 base at V and 0 bases at J, with 7 bases in the middle. This CDR3 is CSVEGLSSGNTIYF. The CDR3 DNA reads TGCAGCGTTGAAGGTCTGAGCTCTGGAAACACCATATATTTT. Based on the CDR3 plus reference TRBV29-1 and TRBJ1-3, the full variable domain is SAVISQKPSRDICQRGTSLTIQCQVDSQVTMMFWYRQQPGQSLTLIATANQGSEATYESGFVIDKFPISRPNLTFSTLTVSNMSPEDSSIYLCSVEGLSSGNTIYFGEGSWLTVV.

About this clone itself: Distinct nucleotide sequences in the sample also encode this CDR3. The chain joins TRBV7-9 to TRBJ1-6; D perhaps matches TRBD1 (6 bases). The CDR3 is 14 amino acids. The V end was cut by 6 bases, the J end by 7 bases, with 13 bases between. Germline CDR1 and CDR2: SEHNR and FQNEAQ (reference sequence). Written as DNA, the CDR3 is TGTGCCAGCAGTTACGGACAGCAAAATTCACCCCTCCACTTT. Translated: CASSYGQQNSPLHF.

As DNA, the CDR3 is TGTGCCAGCCGGCAGCAGGGATATTCACCCCTCCACTTT. Its translation is CASRQQGYSPLHF. V gene TRBV28 combines with J gene TRBJ1-6, with D possibly matching TRBD1 (5 bases). V lost 8 bases and J 8 bases, leaving 13 bases between the germline ends. From germline, CDR1 is MDHEN and CDR2 SYDVKM. The CDR3 covers 13 residues.

Remarks on this clone: In the same sample, other DNA sequences code for this CDR3. The J gene is TRBJ2-7, the V gene TRBV6-5; 7 nucleotides align to TRBD2. With 2 bases clipped from V and 0 bases from J, the junction kept 4 bases outside the gene matches. In germline, CDR1 is MNHEY, CDR2 SVGAGI. The CDR3 is 15 amino acids. Here the CDR3 reads CASSYRSSGSYEQYF. CDR3 nucleotides: TGTGCCAGCAGTTACAGATCTAGCGGCTCCTACGAGCAGTACTTC.

This chain joins TRBV28 and TRBJ1-3; D not resolved. The CDR3 extends over 14 amino acids. Germline loops: CDR1 MDHEN, CDR2 SYDVKM. Trimming stripped 1 base from V and 0 bases from J, with 4 bases between. The chain's CDR3 is CASSLYSSGNTIYF. The CDR3 region has the DNA TGTGCCAGCAGTTTATATAGCTCTGGAAACACCATATATTTT.